The clone carrying this T cell receptor (beta chain) was counted between two and nine times. The antigen remains undetermined. These data belong to a study of T cells in Graves' hyperthyroidism and ophthalmopathy. Whole-study results and caveats: Within blood appeared most thyroid clonotypes that had expanded above 0.001.

The source material, RNA transcripts, was used to amplify TCR beta CDR3 regions. Using the HTBI primer set, a first-round RT-PCR was run on the TCR CDR3. TCRdb processed the multiplex PCR reads anew with MiXCR; each CDR3 protein has one entry. Of about 560,000 distinct CDR3 sequences detected, about 15% appear once; the ten largest clones hold approximately 15%. V lost 0 bases to trimming and J lost 5 bases, with 8 bases between them. The CDR3 runs 13 residues. Germline V gene sequence: CDR1 MGHRA, CDR2 YSYEKL. The chain employs TRBV4-1 and TRBJ2-7; D gene unclear. The sequenced sample consisted of blood. This clonotype was obtained from a woman in her forties with Graves' hyperthyroidism. CDR3 sequence reads: CASSQDLWDEQYF. For the CDR3, the DNA is TGCGCCAGCAGCCAAGATCTATGGGACGAGCAGTACTTC.